A single sample is the source of the 11 T cell receptor beta chains below, sequenced in a study of T cell responses to AZD1222 COVID-19 vaccine. Profiling relied on immunoSEQ multiplex PCR, and the TCRdb table lists in-frame clones only, not all of them. The sample shows about 140,000 clones, 85% to 95% of them seen only once. Here the sequenced sample was peripheral blood, taken on day 0 of MenACWY control vaccination. These TCRs come from an adult in good health.

The rearrangement uses TRBV2 and TRBJ2-2; D call uncertain. CDR1 and CDR2 (germline): SNHLY, FYNNEI. This CDR3 is built from 13 residues. The ends were cut back, 7 bases at V and 1 base at J, with 7 bases in the middle. In DNA, the CDR3 is TGTGCCAGCATGAGGCAGAACACCGGGGAGCTGTTTTTT. It specifies CASMRQNTGELFF.

The V gene is TRBV30, the J gene TRBJ1-2; D is undetermined. The germline V gene has CDR1 GTSNPN and CDR2 SVGIG (reference sequence). V was shortened by 2 bases and J by 8 bases, with 15 bases between the two germline ends. CDR3 length: 13 amino acids. CDR3 loop: CAWSPSRSKGYTF. In nucleotides, the CDR3 is TGTGCCTGGAGTCCCTCTCGATCAAAAGGCTACACCTTC.

The chain joins TRBV7-6 to TRBJ1-2; D call uncertain. The germline gives CDR1 SGHVS, CDR2 FNYEAQ. V lost 4 bases and J lost 3, with 9 bases in between. This CDR3 has 13 residues. CDR3 in amino acids: CASSSTRDYGYTF. The CDR3 DNA follows: TGTGCCAGCAGCTCGACAAGGGACTATGGCTACACCTTC.

The gene calls are TRBV7-7 and TRBJ2-1; 10 bases map to TRBD2. The trim removed 5 bases at V and 9 bases at J, leaving 10 bases unmatched. Germline V gene data show CDR1 as SSHAT and CDR2 as FNYEAQ (reference sequence). The CDR3 length is 15 residues. The CDR3 bases are TGTGCCAGCAGCCGTCTCCTAGCGGGAGAGGGTGAGCAGTTCTTC. This sequence encodes CASSRLLAGEGEQFF.

The rearrangement joins TRBV5-1 to TRBJ1-5; possibly TRBD1 for D (5 bases). The V gene's germline CDR1 is SGHRS and CDR2 YFSETQ. The CDR3 loop spans 19 amino acids. The V end was cut by 4 bases, the J end by 0 bases, with 23 bases between. CDR3 DNA: TGCGCCAGCAGCCCGGCACAACGACCTTCAGGGTTTAGCAATCAGCCCCAGCATTTT. This gives the protein CASSPAQRPSGFSNQPQHF.

This rearrangement joins TRBV27 to TRBJ2-7; 8 bases are a match to TRBD1. The V and J ends lost 3 bases and 3 bases, in that order; junction bases with no gene match: 1. Germline values: CDR1 MNHEY, CDR2 SMNVEV (reference sequence). This CDR3 is built from 13 residues. The CDR3, as DNA: TGTGCCAGCAGTTTTACAGGGGGCTACGAGCAGTACTTC. This gives the protein CASSFTGGYEQYF.

The chain employs TRBV5-1 and TRBJ2-3; D is unclear. Deletions cut 2 bases from V and 0 bases from J, with 7 bases between. The CDR3 is 14 residues long. The germline V gene has CDR1 SGHRS and CDR2 YFSETQ. CDR3 nucleotides: TGCGCCAGCAGCTTACTGCCTAGCACAGATACGCAGTATTTT. Translation: CASSLLPSTDTQYF.

The chain has TRBV4-3 and TRBJ1-2; 7 positions match TRBD1. Germline V gives CDR1 LGHNA, CDR2 YSLEER. The V gene end was trimmed by 6 bases and the J gene end by 9 bases; junction bases not matched to a gene: 13. This CDR3 comprises 14 residues. The CDR3 DNA reads as TGCGCCAGCAGGAGGTCGCTGGGACAGAGCAGCTACACCTTC. It encodes CASRRSLGQSSYTF.

This clone has a single count. This chain joins TRBV4-2 and TRBJ1-2; 8 positions match TRBD1. The germline CDR1 and CDR2 sequences are LGHNA and YNFKEQ. Losses at the gene ends were 1 base for V and 7 bases for J; bases not matched to a gene: 11. The CDR3 is made up of 16 amino acids. The CDR3 loop is CASSQAEPGQDGGYTF. The CDR3 DNA reads as TGTGCCAGCAGCCAAGCCGAACCGGGACAGGATGGTGGCTACACCTTC.

The V gene is TRBV30, the J gene TRBJ1-1, with D tentatively TRBD1 (5 bases). The V and J ends lost 1 base and 10 bases respectively, with 16 bases between them. Germline V gives CDR1 GTSNPN, CDR2 SVGIG (reference sequence). The CDR3 runs 13 residues. The CDR3 spells CAWSEGTEEGAFF. Written as DNA, the CDR3 is TGTGCCTGGAGTGAAGGGACGGAGGAAGGAGCTTTCTTT.

The gene calls are TRBV5-5 and TRBJ1-2; TRBD1 matches 11 bases. V shed 0 bases and J 4 bases; nucleotides not matched to a gene: 2. This CDR3 comprises 15 residues. Germline loops: CDR1 SGHKS, CDR2 YYEKEE (reference sequence). DNA of the CDR3: TGTGCCAGCAGCTTGGCCGGGACAGGGGGCTATGGCTACACCTTC. The encoded protein is CASSLAGTGGYGYTF. The variable domain in full, completed from reference TRBV5-5 and TRBJ1-2, reads DAGVTQSPTHLIKTRGQQVTLRCSPISGHKSVSWYQQVLGQGPQFIFQYYEKEERGRGNFPDRFSARQFPNYSSELNVNALLLGDSALYLCASSLAGTGGYGYTFGSGTRLTVV.